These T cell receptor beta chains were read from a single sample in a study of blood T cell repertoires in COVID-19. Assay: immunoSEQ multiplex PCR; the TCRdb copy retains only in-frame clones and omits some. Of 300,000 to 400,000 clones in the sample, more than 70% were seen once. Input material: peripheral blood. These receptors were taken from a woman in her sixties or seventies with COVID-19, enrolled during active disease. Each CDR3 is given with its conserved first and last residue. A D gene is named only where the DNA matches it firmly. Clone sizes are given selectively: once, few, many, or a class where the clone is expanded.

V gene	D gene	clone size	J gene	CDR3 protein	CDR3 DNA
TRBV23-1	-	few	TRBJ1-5	CASSLGRGAHSNQPQHF	TGCGCCAGCAGTCTGGGGAGGGGCGCCCATAGCAATCAGCCCCAGCATTTT
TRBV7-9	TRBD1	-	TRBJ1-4	CASSFPPGQHASNEKLFF	TGTGCCAGCAGCTTCCCACCGGGACAGCATGCGTCTAATGAAAAACTGTTTTTT
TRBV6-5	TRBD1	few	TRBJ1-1	CASRDRGPAEAFF	TGTGCCAGCAGGGACAGGGGGCCGGCTGAAGCTTTCTTT
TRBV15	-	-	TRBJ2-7	CATSNAGTTYEQYF	TGTGCCACCAGCAACGCGGGGACGACCTACGAGCAGTACTTC
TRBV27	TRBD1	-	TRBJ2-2	CASNPRGQPFTGELFF	TGTGCCAGCAACCCAAGGGGACAGCCCTTCACCGGGGAGCTGTTTTTT
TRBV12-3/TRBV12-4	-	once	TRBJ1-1	CASSFSNGTEAFF	TGTGCCAGCAGTTTTTCGAACGGCACTGAAGCTTTCTTT
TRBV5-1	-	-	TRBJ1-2	CASSLASGDYGYTF	TGCGCCAGCAGCTTGGCATCAGGGGACTATGGCTACACCTTC
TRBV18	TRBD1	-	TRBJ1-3	CASSAGQAKGGNTIYF	TGTGCCAGCTCAGCCGGACAGGCGAAGGGTGGAAACACCATATATTTT
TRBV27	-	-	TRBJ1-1	CASRRGSSPTEAFF	TGTGCCAGCAGACGGGGGTCCTCCCCCACTGAAGCTTTCTTT
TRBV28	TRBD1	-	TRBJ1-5	CASSLSGTDYSNQPQHF	TGTGCCAGCAGTCTCTCTGGGACAGATTATAGCAATCAGCCCCAGCATTTT
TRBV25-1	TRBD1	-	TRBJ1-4	CASSDSPGQGDEKLFF	TGTGCCAGCAGTGATTCTCCGGGACAGGGGGATGAAAAACTGTTTTTT
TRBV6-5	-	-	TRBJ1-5	CASRFGESQPQHF	TGTGCCAGCAGGTTCGGGGAAAGTCAGCCCCAGCATTTT
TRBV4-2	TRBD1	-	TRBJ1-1	CASSSIRQGMRAFF	TGTGCCAGCAGCTCTATACGACAGGGGATGCGTGCTTTCTTT
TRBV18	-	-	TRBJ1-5	CASSPEGRSSNQPQHF	TGTGCCAGCTCACCAGAAGGTAGGAGTAGCAATCAGCCCCAGCATTTT
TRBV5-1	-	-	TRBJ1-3	CASSFFGGSGNTIYF	TGCGCCAGCAGCTTTTTCGGGGGCTCTGGAAACACCATATATTTT
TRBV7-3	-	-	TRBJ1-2	CASSPSGGNYGYTF	TGTGCCAGCAGCCCAAGTGGCGGAAACTATGGCTACACCTTC
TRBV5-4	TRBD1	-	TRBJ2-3	CASSSTGGLPYF	TGTGCCAGCAGCTCGACAGGGGGCTTACCGTATTTT
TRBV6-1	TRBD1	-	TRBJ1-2	CASSDLDRARVDYGYTF	TGTGCCAGCAGTGATTTAGACAGGGCTCGGGTTGACTATGGCTACACCTTC
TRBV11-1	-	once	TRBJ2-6	CASSLVRSGANVLTF	TGTGCCAGCAGCTTAGTGAGGTCTGGGGCCAACGTCCTGACTTTC
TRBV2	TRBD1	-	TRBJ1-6	CASTMTGGYSPLHF	TGTGCCAGCACCATGACAGGGGGCTATTCACCCCTCCACTTT
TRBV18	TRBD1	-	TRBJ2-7	CASSSTGSSYEQYF	TGTGCCAGCTCGTCGACAGGGAGCTCCTACGAGCAGTACTTC
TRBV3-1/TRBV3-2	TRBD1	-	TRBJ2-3	CASSQWDSSNTDTQYF	TGTGCCAGCAGCCAATGGGACAGTTCGAACACAGATACGCAGTATTTT
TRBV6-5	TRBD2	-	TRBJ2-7	CASRTSGGPPWYF	TGTGCCAGCAGAACTAGCGGGGGGCCCCCATGGTACTTC
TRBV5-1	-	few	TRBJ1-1	CASSLNGAEAFF	TGCGCCAGCAGCTTAAACGGGGCTGAAGCTTTCTTT
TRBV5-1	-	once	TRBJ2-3	CASSLGSSSTDTQYF	TGCGCCAGCAGCTTGGGGAGCTCTAGCACAGATACGCAGTATTTT
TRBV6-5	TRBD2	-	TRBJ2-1	CASSWRGAGNEQFF	TGTGCCAGCAGTTGGCGGGGGGCCGGGAATGAGCAGTTCTTC
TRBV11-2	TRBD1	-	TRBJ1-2	CASSPGRGQAWINGYTF	TGTGCCAGCAGCCCTGGCCGGGGACAGGCCTGGATAAATGGCTACACCTTC
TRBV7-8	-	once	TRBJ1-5	CASSLEGQPNQPQHF	TGTGCCAGCAGCCTAGAAGGACAACCTAATCAGCCCCAGCATTTT
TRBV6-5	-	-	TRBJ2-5	CASSYGAARAETQYF	TGTGCCAGCAGTTACGGAGCGGCACGCGCAGAGACCCAGTACTTC
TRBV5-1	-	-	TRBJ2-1	CASSLWGERDNEQFF	TGCGCCAGCAGCTTGTGGGGGGAACGGGACAATGAGCAGTTCTTC
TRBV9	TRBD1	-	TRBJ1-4	CASSAGDRGGSNEKLFF	TGTGCCAGCAGCGCCGGAGACAGGGGGGGATCTAATGAAAAACTGTTTTTT
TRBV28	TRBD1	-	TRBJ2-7	CASSPPPGTGRYEQYF	TGTGCCAGCAGTCCTCCTCCCGGGACAGGTCGCTACGAGCAGTACTTC
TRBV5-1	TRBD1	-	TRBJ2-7	CASSPGQISGHEQYF	TGCGCCAGCAGCCCGGGACAGATCTCGGGACACGAGCAGTACTTC
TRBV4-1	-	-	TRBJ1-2	CASSHPDRPNYGYTF	TGCGCCAGCAGCCACCCGGACAGACCTAACTATGGCTACACCTTC
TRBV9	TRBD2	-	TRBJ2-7	CASSPGRGGDYEQYF	TGTGCCAGCAGCCCGGGGAGGGGTGGGGACTACGAGCAGTACTTC
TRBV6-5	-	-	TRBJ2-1	CAADRSGSPYNEQFF	TGTGCCGCGGACCGGTCGGGGAGCCCCTACAATGAGCAGTTCTTC
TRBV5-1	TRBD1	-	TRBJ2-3	CASSQLTGVTTDTQYF	TGCGCCAGCAGCCAGCTTACAGGGGTTACGACAGATACGCAGTATTTT
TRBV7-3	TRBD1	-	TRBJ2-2	CASSLSPGGYTGELFF	TGTGCCAGCAGCTTATCCCCAGGGGGCTACACCGGGGAGCTGTTTTTT
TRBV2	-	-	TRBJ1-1	CASSPDSLNTEAFF	TGTGCCAGCAGTCCCGACAGCCTGAACACTGAAGCTTTCTTT
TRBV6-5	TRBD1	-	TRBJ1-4	CASSDRDRNEKLFF	TGTGCCAGCTCAGATAGGGACAGAAATGAAAAACTGTTTTTT
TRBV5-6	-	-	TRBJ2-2	CASSPDSTGELFF	TGTGCCAGCAGTCCTGACAGCACCGGGGAGCTGTTTTTT
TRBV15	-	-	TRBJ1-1	CATSKRNTGNTEAFF	TGTGCCACCAGCAAAAGGAACACGGGTAACACTGAAGCTTTCTTT
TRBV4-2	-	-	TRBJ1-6	CASSQAVARYSPLHF	TGTGCCAGCAGCCAAGCGGTAGCTAGGTATTCACCCCTCCACTTT
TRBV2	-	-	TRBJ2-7	CASSEGPYEQYF	TGTGCCAGCAGTGAAGGGCCCTACGAGCAGTACTTC
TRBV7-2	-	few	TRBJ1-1	CASSPLGGGAEAFF	TGTGCCAGCAGCCCGCTGGGGGGTGGGGCTGAAGCTTTCTTT
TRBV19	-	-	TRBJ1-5	CASNIGRINQPQHF	TGTGCCAGTAATATTGGGCGAATCAATCAGCCCCAGCATTTT
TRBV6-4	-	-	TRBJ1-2	CASSEGGGAGYTF	TGTGCCAGCAGCGAGGGGGGGGGCGCTGGCTACACCTTC
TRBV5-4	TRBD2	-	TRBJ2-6	CASRPASGSSGANVLTF	TGTGCCAGCCGTCCTGCTAGCGGGTCCTCTGGGGCCAACGTCCTGACTTTC
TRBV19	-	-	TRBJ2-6	CASTRAGANVLTF	TGTGCCAGTACCCGGGCTGGGGCCAACGTCCTGACTTTC
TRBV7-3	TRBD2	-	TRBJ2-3	CASSLNPFTSERGTDTQYF	TGTGCCAGCAGCTTAAACCCCTTTACTAGCGAGAGGGGCACAGATACGCAGTATTTT
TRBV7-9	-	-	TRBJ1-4	CASSLAGRGLFF	TGTGCCAGCAGCTTAGCGGGCAGGGGACTGTTTTTT
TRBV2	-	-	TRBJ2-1	CASSRDNYNEQFF	TGTGCCAGCAGTCGGGACAACTACAATGAGCAGTTCTTC
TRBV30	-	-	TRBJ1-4	CAWSVPRGDEKLFF	TGTGCCTGGAGTGTACCCAGGGGCGATGAAAAACTGTTTTTT
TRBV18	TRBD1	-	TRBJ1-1	CASSLTGPEAFF	TGTGCCAGCTCGTTGACAGGGCCTGAAGCTTTCTTT
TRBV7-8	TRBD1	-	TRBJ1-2	CASSSYRGQNYGYTF	TGTGCCAGCAGCTCATACAGGGGCCAAAACTATGGCTACACCTTC
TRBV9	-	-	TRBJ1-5	CASSVGGGAIQPQHF	TGTGCCAGCAGCGTAGGCGGGGGGGCGATTCAGCCCCAGCATTTT
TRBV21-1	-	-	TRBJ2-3	CASSKVGAEGTDTQYF	TGTGCCAGCAGCAAAGTAGGAGCGGAAGGCACAGATACGCAGTATTTT
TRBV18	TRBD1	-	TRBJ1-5	CASSPQGALNQPQHF	TGTGCCAGCTCACCGCAGGGGGCCCTAAATCAGCCCCAGCATTTT
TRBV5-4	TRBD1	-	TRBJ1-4	CASSSRRDSTNEKLFF	TGTGCCAGCAGCTCAAGGAGGGACAGTACTAATGAAAAACTGTTTTTT